Below, 31 T cell receptor beta chains from the same sample are listed, as sequenced in a study of blood T cell repertoires in COVID-19. TCRdb's copy holds only in-frame clones and misses some; the assay was immunoSEQ multiplex PCR. Altogether about 49,000 clones are present, about 86% being singletons, with the ten largest covering around 5%. Sequenced: peripheral blood. The receptors derive from a man aged 40-50 years with active COVID-19.

This chain connects TRBV6-5 to TRBJ2-3; possible D gene TRBD1, 6 bases. Trimming removed 1 base at V and 4 bases at J, with 12 bases between. Germline assignment: CDR1 MNHEY and CDR2 SVGAGI. This CDR3 contains 15 residues. As DNA, the CDR3 is TGTGCCAGCAGTTACTTAGGGGGTTTCGCAGATACGCAGTATTTT. This gives the protein CASSYLGGFADTQYF.

This chain uses TRBV28 with TRBJ1-2; D unresolved. V was shortened by 4 bases and J by 3 bases, with 27 bases between the two germline ends. This CDR3 has 19 amino acids. The germline V gene has CDR1 MDHEN and CDR2 SYDVKM. CDR3 sequence (DNA): TGTGCCAGCAGTTGGGAAGGAGGATCTGGTCAGGAGGATCACTATGGCTACACCTTC. Amino acid sequence: CASSWEGGSGQEDHYGYTF.

This sequence joins TRBV11-2 and TRBJ2-2, with a weak D call TRBD2 (6 bases). This CDR3 contains 14 residues. Germline CDR1 is SGHAT and CDR2 is FQNNGV. V shed 1 base and J shed 7 bases, with 10 bases lying between them. The CDR3 spells CASSLGGIDGELFF. DNA of the CDR3: TGTGCCAGCAGCTTAGGCGGGATAGACGGGGAGCTGTTTTTT.

V is TRBV24-1 and J is TRBJ1-2; tentative D call: TRBD1 (5 bases). Germline V gene sequence: CDR1 KGHDR, CDR2 SFDVKD. V dropped 10 bases and J dropped 6 bases, with 17 bases sitting between them. CDR3 length: 13 amino acids. This CDR3 reads CATAPPGSDGYTF. Written as DNA, the CDR3 is TGTGCCACAGCACCGCCAGGGTCAGATGGCTACACCTTC.

The chain has TRBV2 and TRBJ1-5; D is undetermined. The CDR3 length is 12 residues. The germline V gene encodes CDR1 SNHLY and CDR2 FYNNEI. V was cut by 7 bases and J by 0 bases, with 4 bases left in between. DNA for the CDR3: TGTGCCAGCACTAATAGCAATCAGCCCCAGCATTTT. Translated: CASTNSNQPQHF.

The CDR3 loop reads CASSQMEVLPNEQYF. CDR3 nucleotide sequence: TGTGCCAGCAGCCAGATGGAGGTTTTGCCCAACGAGCAGTACTTC. The rearrangement joins TRBV21-1 to TRBJ2-7; the D segment call TRBD2 is taken from the table without a DNA check. TRBV21-1 has pseudogene status. The CDR3 has 15 amino acids.

This chain links TRBV10-3 with TRBJ2-3, with D possibly being TRBD2 (5 bases). Between the trimmed V and J ends, which lost 7 bases and 4 bases, there was a span of 15 bases. Germline CDR1 reads ENHRY; CDR2 reads SYGVKD. This CDR3 is 14 amino acids long. CDR3 bases: TGTGCCATCATGGCGGGTTTAGGTTCAGATACGCAGTATTTT. Translated, it gives CAIMAGLGSDTQYF.

The chain combines TRBV7-9 with TRBJ2-5; 9 nucleotides align to TRBD1. The germline V gene encodes CDR1 SEHNR and CDR2 FQNEAQ (reference sequence). CDR3 length equals 15 residues. The trim removed 1 base at V and 5 bases at J, leaving 5 bases unmatched. CDR3 protein: CASSLGTGAGETQYF. CDR3 coding DNA: TGTGCCAGCAGCTTAGGGACAGGGGCAGGGGAGACCCAGTACTTC.

The V gene is TRBV6-1, the J gene TRBJ1-2; 7 nucleotides agree with TRBD1. CDR1 and CDR2 from the germline V gene are MNHNS and SASEGT. V was clipped by 0 bases and J by 5 bases; unmatched bases: 15. This CDR3 spans 18 amino acids. CDR3 nucleotide sequence: TGTGCCAGCAGTGAAGCCCCACCACTGTCCCCCAGGGGGTATGGCTACACCTTC. As protein: CASSEAPPLSPRGYGYTF.

The chain is built from TRBV9 and TRBJ2-2; 8 bases are a match to TRBD1. V shed 3 bases and J 7 bases; nucleotides not matched to a gene: 8. The CDR3 length is 15 residues. CDR1 SGDLS and CDR2 YYNGEE come from the germline V gene. The CDR3 spells CASSGQGAYGGELFF. Here the CDR3 DNA reads TGTGCCAGCAGCGGGCAGGGGGCATACGGCGGGGAGCTGTTTTTT.

The rearrangement links TRBV7-8 to TRBJ1-6; D gene unclear. V dropped 0 bases and J dropped 5 bases, with 8 bases sitting between them. The CDR3 runs 15 residues. The germline gives CDR1 SGHVS, CDR2 FQNEAQ. CDR3 bases: TGTGCCAGCAGCTTAGCCCGGGTCAATAATTCACCCCTCCACTTT. This encodes CASSLARVNNSPLHF.

This chain links TRBV20-1 with TRBJ1-1; TRBD1 aligns across 7 bases. V lost 3 bases, J lost 3 bases, and 13 bases stayed unmatched. The V gene's germline CDR1 is DFQATT and CDR2 SNEGSKA (reference sequence). The CDR3 length is 16 residues. This CDR3 is CSASDAQTGEHTEAFF. CDR3 bases: TGCAGTGCTAGTGACGCCCAAACAGGGGAGCACACTGAAGCTTTCTTT.

The J gene is TRBJ2-1, the V gene TRBV28, with D tentatively TRBD2 (6 bases). The CDR3 covers 10 residues. V gave up 11 bases and J gave up 14 bases, with 16 bases separating them. Germline V gives CDR1 MDHEN, CDR2 SYDVKM. CDR3 loop: CAGLRGKKFF. CDR3 DNA: TGTGCCGGATTACGCGGGAAGAAGTTCTTC.

This chain joins TRBV6-5 and TRBJ2-6; D possibly corresponds to TRBD1 (5 bases). The CDR3 consists of 15 residues. With 8 bases removed from V and 0 bases from J, the gap between germline ends came to 11 bases. Germline CDR1 MNHEY, CDR2 SVGAGI. CDR3 in amino acids: CASANRRSGANVLTF. CDR3 sequence (DNA): TGTGCCAGCGCAAACAGGCGCTCTGGGGCCAACGTCCTGACTTTC.

The chain has TRBV18 and TRBJ2-1; weak D call: TRBD1 (5 bases). Trimming took off 6 bases at V and 7 bases at J, with 16 bases between the two ends. CDR1 is KGHSH, CDR2 LQKENI, per germline. This CDR3 has 14 residues. The CDR3 spells CASSGQGLRNEQFF. CDR3 bases: TGTGCCAGCTCGGGGCAAGGGCTGAGGAATGAGCAGTTCTTC.

The gene calls are TRBV10-3 and TRBJ2-1, with D unresolved. CDR3 length equals 13 residues. Germline V gives CDR1 ENHRY, CDR2 SYGVKD. V shed 2 bases and J shed 5 bases, with 7 bases lying between them. Written as DNA, the CDR3 is TGTGCCATCAGTGAGGGCCTAGACAATGAGCAGTTCTTC. It codes for CAISEGLDNEQFF.

The rearrangement joins TRBV9 to TRBJ2-3, with unresolved D. Looked up from germline, CDR1 is SGDLS and CDR2 is YYNGEE. The V and J ends lost 2 bases and 2 bases respectively, with 9 bases between them. This CDR3 contains 14 residues. CDR3: CASSVQGATDTQYF. The CDR3 DNA is TGTGCCAGCAGCGTCCAAGGAGCCACAGATACGCAGTATTTT.

CDR3 in DNA: TGTGCCAGCTCACCGGGGACGGGAGGAAGGACAGATACGCAGTATTTT. It encodes CASSPGTGGRTDTQYF. V and J are TRBV18 and TRBJ2-3; 7 nucleotides match TRBD2. After removal of 3 bases from V and 3 bases from J, the junction contained 9 bases not matched to a gene. The germline CDR1 and CDR2 sequences are KGHSH and LQKENI. This CDR3 comprises 16 residues.

The chain employs TRBV20-1 and TRBJ1-1, with D possibly TRBD1 on 6 matching bases. Germline CDR1 and CDR2: DFQATT and SNEGSKA (reference sequence). The CDR3 spans 11 residues. The CDR3 nucleotides are TGCAGAGGACAGCGTAACACTGAAGCTTTCTTT. Translated: CRGQRNTEAFF.

This chain joins TRBV28 and TRBJ2-7, with TRBD2 matching over 8 bases. V shed 6 bases, J shed 5 bases, and the junction held 9 bases outside the gene matches. The CDR3 contains 14 residues. Germline V gene lookup returns CDR1 MDHEN and CDR2 SYDVKM. CDR3 coding DNA: TGTGCCAGCAGCTCGGGAGGGTTGTCCCACGAGCAGTACTTC. Translated: CASSSGGLSHEQYF. Full variable domain (rest looked up from reference TRBV28 and TRBJ2-7): DVKVTQSSRYLVKRTGEKVFLECVQDMDHENMFWYRQDPGLGLRLIYFSYDVKMKEKGDIPEGYSVSREKKERFSLILESASTNQTSMYLCASSSGGLSHEQYFGPGTRLTVT.

J is TRBJ2-7 and V is TRBV27; TRBD2 might be the D (5 bases). The germline gives CDR1 MNHEY, CDR2 SMNVEV (reference sequence). The CDR3 extends over 15 amino acids. V was cut by 8 bases and J by 2 bases, with 19 bases left in between. CDR3 in DNA: TGTGCCAGCTCCTTTTCACCGCTCGGGGCCTACGAGCAGTACTTC. It codes for CASSFSPLGAYEQYF.

This clone was detected a few times. The rearrangement uses TRBV5-4 and TRBJ2-2; D possibly corresponds to TRBD2 (5 bases). This CDR3 has 13 residues. The V gene's germline CDR1 is SGHNT and CDR2 YYREEE (reference sequence). Trimming cost V 4 bases and J 1 base, with 5 bases left between them. The CDR3 coding sequence is TGTGCCAGCAGCGAGGGGAACACCGGGGAGCTGTTTTTT. As protein: CASSEGNTGELFF.

J is TRBJ1-6 and V is TRBV6-5; D is unclear. V was shortened by 0 bases and J by 5 bases, with 11 bases between the two germline ends. Germline CDR1 MNHEY, CDR2 SVGAGI. There are 16 residues in the CDR3. The CDR3 coding sequence is TGTGCCAGCAGTTACTCCCACGCGGGGAATAATTCACCCCTCCACTTT. It specifies CASSYSHAGNNSPLHF.

J is TRBJ2-1 and V is TRBV28; perhaps TRBD2 as D (6 bases). Germline CDR1 reads MDHEN; CDR2 reads SYDVKM. The CDR3 extends over 11 amino acids. CDR3 loop: CATSSTREQFF. CDR3 DNA sequence: TGTGCTACTAGCTCTACCCGTGAGCAGTTCTTC.

The chain couples TRBV6-6 to TRBJ2-5; D may be TRBD2 (6 bases). V lost 8 bases and J lost 0, with 16 bases in between. The CDR3 sequence is 15 residues long. Looked up from germline, CDR1 is MNHNY and CDR2 is SVGAGI (reference sequence). The CDR3 loop is CASRGASSYQETQYF. CDR3 DNA: TGTGCCAGCCGCGGGGCATCTTCGTACCAAGAGACCCAGTACTTC.

The V call is TRBV7-2, the J call TRBJ2-2, with D possibly matching TRBD1 (5 bases). Germline values: CDR1 SGHTA, CDR2 FQGNSA. Trimming took 5 bases from V and 0 from J, leaving 19 bases between them. The CDR3 runs 18 residues. CDR3: CASSPEPRGRANTGELFF. CDR3 in DNA: TGTGCCAGCAGCCCCGAACCTCGTGGCAGGGCGAACACCGGGGAGCTGTTTTTT.

The V gene is TRBV3-1 (or the pseudogene TRBV3-2), the J gene TRBJ2-3; TRBD2 matches 9 bases. The germline V gene has CDR1 LGHDT and CDR2 YNNKEL (reference sequence). J was trimmed by 6 bases and V by 1 base; bases with no gene match: 11. CDR3 length: 17 residues. For the CDR3, the DNA is TGTGCCAGCAGCCAAGGGGGACTAGCAGTAAGTAGTGATACGCAGTATTTT. Translation: CASSQGGLAVSSDTQYF.

The chain combines TRBV2 with TRBJ2-5; TRBD2 agrees at 9 bases. J lost 1 base, V lost 8 bases, and 2 bases had no gene match. CDR1 is SNHLY, CDR2 FYNNEI, per germline. The CDR3 runs 13 residues. CDR3 in DNA: TGTGCCAGCGGGCGGGAGGGCCAAGAGACCCAGTACTTC. This codes for CASGREGQETQYF.

J is TRBJ1-2 and V is TRBV9, with unresolved D. The germline V gene has CDR1 SGDLS and CDR2 YYNGEE. Trimming pared 6 bases from V and 7 bases from J, leaving 7 bases between. This CDR3 is 10 amino acids long. CDR3 DNA: TGTGCCAGCAAAGGAGGTGGCTACACCTTC. Protein sequence: CASKGGGYTF.

This clone was detected a few times. V and J are TRBV10-3 and TRBJ1-4, with D possibly being TRBD1 (5 bases). Germline CDR1 reads ENHRY; CDR2 reads SYGVKD. The ends were cut back, 7 bases at V and 7 bases at J, with 13 bases in the middle. This CDR3 comprises 13 residues. The CDR3 spells CAITETVGEKLFF. CDR3 sequence (DNA): TGTGCCATCACGGAGACAGTCGGTGAAAAACTGTTTTTT.

This clone appeared a single time. This chain uses TRBV7-3 with TRBJ2-2, with 11 bases lining up with TRBD2. CDR3 length: 17 residues. Germline V lookup: CDR1 SGHTA, CDR2 FQGTGA. Germline trimming cut 3 bases from V and 0 bases from J; bases unmatched to any gene: 3. The DNA of the CDR3 is TGTGCCAGCAGCTTGACTAGCGGGATGGCGAACACCGGGGAGCTGTTTTTT. Translated: CASSLTSGMANTGELFF.